This T cell receptor beta chain was captured in a study of T cell repertoires in cytomegalovirus infection. Study in general: Well-studied HLA-B-restricted CMV epitopes were used in the study alongside recently identified HLA-C-restricted ones.

Trimming pared 1 base from V and 5 bases from J, leaving 11 bases between. The CDR3 runs 13 residues. Germline values: CDR1 DFQATT, CDR2 SNEGSKA (reference sequence). A single record per CDR3 protein comes from TCRdb applying MiXCR to the reads. The sample holds about 920,000 distinct CDR3 sequences, approximately 31% seen once. With regard to this clonotype: Its antigen is currently unknown.

Overall study results and limits: Dominating the ex vivo response were TCR beta clonotypes that were CMV-specific and HLA-C-restricted.

The V gene is TRBV20-1, the J gene TRBJ1-1, with D perhaps matching TRBD1 (5 bases). Here the sequenced sample was cultured CD8+ T cells from PBMCs, taken from culture after CMV antigen stimulation. The sequence was obtained from a human donor in good health (CMV status not recorded). Some clones in this sample may be carry-over from other donors' samples. CDR3 residues: CSARGIGGTEAFF. CDR3 in DNA: TGCAGTGCTAGAGGGATTGGGGGGACTGAAGCTTTCTTT.